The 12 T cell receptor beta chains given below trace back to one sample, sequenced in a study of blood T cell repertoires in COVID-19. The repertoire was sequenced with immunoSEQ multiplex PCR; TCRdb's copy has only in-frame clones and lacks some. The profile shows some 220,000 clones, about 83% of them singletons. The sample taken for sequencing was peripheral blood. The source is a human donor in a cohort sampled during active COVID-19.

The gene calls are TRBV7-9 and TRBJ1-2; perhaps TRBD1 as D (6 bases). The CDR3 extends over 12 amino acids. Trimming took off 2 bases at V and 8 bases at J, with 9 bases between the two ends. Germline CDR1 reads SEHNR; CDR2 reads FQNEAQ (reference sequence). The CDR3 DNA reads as TGTGCCAGCAGCTTACAGGGGATAGGCTACACCTTC. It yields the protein CASSLQGIGYTF.

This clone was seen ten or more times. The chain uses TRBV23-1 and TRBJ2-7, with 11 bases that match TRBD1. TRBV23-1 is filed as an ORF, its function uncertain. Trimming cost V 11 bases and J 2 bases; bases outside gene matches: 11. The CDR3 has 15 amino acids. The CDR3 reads CACRGTGGWTYEQYF. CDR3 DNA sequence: TGCGCCTGTCGGGGGACAGGGGGTTGGACCTACGAGCAGTACTTC.

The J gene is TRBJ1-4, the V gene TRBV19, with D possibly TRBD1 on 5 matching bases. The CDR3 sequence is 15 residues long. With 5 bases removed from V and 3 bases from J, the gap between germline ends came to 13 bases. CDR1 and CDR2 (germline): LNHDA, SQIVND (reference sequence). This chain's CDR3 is CASSPGGAANEKLFF. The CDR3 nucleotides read TGTGCCAGTAGTCCTGGAGGGGCGGCTAATGAAAAACTGTTTTTT.

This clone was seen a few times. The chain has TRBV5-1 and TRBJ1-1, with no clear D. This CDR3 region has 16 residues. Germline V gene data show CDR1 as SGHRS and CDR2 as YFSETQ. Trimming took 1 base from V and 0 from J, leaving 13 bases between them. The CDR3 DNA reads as TGCGCCAGCAGCTTGAGTGGCAGTCTCATGAACACTGAAGCTTTCTTT. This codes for CASSLSGSLMNTEAFF.

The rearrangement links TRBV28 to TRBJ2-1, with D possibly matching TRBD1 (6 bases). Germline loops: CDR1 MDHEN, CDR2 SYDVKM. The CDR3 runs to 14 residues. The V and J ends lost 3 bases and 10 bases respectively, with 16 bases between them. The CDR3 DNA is TGTGCCAGCAGTTTTATTACAGGTGACAGGGAGCAGTTCTTC. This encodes CASSFITGDREQFF.

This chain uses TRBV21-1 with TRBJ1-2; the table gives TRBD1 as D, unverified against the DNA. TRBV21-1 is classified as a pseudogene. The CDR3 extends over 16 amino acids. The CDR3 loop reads CASSTFDRDGSDGYTF. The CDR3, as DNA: TGTGCCAGCAGCACCTTCGACAGGGATGGATCGGACGGCTACACCTTC.

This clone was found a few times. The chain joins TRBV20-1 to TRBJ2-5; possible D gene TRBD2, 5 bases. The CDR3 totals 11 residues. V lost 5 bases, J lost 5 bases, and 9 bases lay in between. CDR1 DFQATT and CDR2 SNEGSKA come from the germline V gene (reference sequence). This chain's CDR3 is CSAEGGETQYF. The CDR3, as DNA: TGCAGTGCTGAGGGCGGTGAGACCCAGTACTTC.

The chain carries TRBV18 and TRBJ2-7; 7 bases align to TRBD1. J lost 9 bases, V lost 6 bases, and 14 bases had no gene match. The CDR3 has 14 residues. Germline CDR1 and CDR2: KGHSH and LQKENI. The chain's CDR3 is CASSPDRVGVAQYF. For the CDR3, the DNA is TGTGCCAGCTCGCCAGACAGGGTTGGCGTGGCGCAGTACTTC. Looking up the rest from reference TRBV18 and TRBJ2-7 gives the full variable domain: NAGVMQNPRHLVRRRGQEARLRCSPMKGHSHVYWYRQLPEEGLKFMVYLQKENIIDESGMPKERFSAEFPKEGPSILRIQQVVRGDSAAYFCASSPDRVGVAQYFGPGTRLTVT.

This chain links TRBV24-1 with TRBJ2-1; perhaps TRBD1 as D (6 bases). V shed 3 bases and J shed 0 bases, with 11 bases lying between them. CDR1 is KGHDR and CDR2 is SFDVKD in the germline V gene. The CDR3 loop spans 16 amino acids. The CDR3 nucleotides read TGTGCCACCAGTGATCAGACAGGACTCTCCTACAATGAGCAGTTCTTC. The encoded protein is CATSDQTGLSYNEQFF.

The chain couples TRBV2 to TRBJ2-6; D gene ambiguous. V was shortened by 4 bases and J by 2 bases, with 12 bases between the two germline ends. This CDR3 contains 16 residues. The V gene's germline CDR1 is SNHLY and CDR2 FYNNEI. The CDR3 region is CASSVTADTGANVLTF. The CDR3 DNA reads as TGTGCCAGCAGTGTTACAGCTGATACTGGGGCCAACGTCCTGACTTTC.

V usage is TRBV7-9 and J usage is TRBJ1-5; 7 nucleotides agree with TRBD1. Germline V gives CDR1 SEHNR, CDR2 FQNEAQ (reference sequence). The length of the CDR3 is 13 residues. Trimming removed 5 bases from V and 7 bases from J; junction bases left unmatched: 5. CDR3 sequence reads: CASSPDRVQPQHF. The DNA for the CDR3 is TGTGCCAGCAGCCCTGACAGGGTACAGCCCCAGCATTTT.

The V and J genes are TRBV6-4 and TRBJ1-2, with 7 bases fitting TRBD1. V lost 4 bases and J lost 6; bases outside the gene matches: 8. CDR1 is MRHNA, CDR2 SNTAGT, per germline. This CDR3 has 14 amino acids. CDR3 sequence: CASSARQGQDGYTF. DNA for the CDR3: TGTGCCAGCAGTGCTCGACAGGGTCAGGATGGCTACACCTTC.